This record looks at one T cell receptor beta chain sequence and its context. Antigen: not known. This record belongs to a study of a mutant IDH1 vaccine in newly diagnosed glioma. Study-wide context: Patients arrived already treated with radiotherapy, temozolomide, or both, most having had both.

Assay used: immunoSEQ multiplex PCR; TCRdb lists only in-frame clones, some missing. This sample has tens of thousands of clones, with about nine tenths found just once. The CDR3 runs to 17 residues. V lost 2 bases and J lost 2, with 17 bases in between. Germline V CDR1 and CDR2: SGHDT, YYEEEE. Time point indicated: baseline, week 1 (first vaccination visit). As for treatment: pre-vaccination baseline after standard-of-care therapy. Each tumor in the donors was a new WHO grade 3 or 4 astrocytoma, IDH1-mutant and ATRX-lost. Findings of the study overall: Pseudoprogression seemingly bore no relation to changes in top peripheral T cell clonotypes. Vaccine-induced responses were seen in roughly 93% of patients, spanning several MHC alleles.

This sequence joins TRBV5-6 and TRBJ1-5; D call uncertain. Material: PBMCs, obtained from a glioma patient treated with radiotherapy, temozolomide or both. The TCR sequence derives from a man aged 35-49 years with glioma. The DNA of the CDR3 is TGTGCCAGCAGCTTCTTCTCCTCGGATTGGGGCAATCAGCCCCAGCATTTT. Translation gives CASSFFSSDWGNQPQHF. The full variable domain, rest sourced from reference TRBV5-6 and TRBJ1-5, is DAGVTQSPTHLIKTRGQQVTLRCSPKSGHDTVSWYQQALGQGPQFIFQYYEEEERQRGNFPDRFSGHQFPNYSSELNVNALLLGDSALYLCASSFFSSDWGNQPQHFGDGTRLSIL.